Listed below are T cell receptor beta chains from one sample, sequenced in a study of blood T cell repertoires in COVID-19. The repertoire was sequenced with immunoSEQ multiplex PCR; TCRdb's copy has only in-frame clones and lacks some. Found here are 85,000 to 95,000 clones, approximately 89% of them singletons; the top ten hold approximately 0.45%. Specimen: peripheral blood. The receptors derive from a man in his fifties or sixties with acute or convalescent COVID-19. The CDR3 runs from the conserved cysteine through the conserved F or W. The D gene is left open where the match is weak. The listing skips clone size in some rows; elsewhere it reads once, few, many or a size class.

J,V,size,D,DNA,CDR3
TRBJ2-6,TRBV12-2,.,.,TGTGCAAGTCGCTCCGATTACCGGGACAGAAACTCTGGGGCCAACGTCCTGACTTTC,CASRSDYRDRNSGANVLTF
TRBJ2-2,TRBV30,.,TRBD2,TGTGCCTGGAGCGGGGTGGCGGGAGCGAACACCGGGGAGCTGTTTTTT,CAWSGVAGANTGELFF
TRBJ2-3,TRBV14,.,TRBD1,TGTGCCAGCAGCCCGAGCCGGACAGGGGGGAGGAGAACAGATACGCAGTATTTT,CASSPSRTGGRRTDTQYF
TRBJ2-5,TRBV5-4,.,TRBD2,TGTGCCAGCTCCCAGGGACTACAAGAGACCCAGTACTTC,CASSQGLQETQYF
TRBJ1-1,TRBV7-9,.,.,TGTGCCAGCAGCTTAGGTTGGACATTTGGAGAGAACACTGAAGCTTTCTTT,CASSLGWTFGENTEAFF
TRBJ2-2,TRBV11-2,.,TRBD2,TGTGCCAGCAGCTTATTACTAGCGGGAACGGGGGAGCTGTTTTTT,CASSLLLAGTGELFF
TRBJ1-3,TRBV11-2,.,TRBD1,TGTGCCAGCAGCTTAGAGGTCAGGGGGCGAACCTCTGGAAACACCATATATTTT,CASSLEVRGRTSGNTIYF
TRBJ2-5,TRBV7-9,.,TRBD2,TGTGCCAGCAGCGAACAAGGGACTAGCGGGGAGACCCAGTACTTC,CASSEQGTSGETQYF
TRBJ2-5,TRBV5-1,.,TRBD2,TGCGCCAGCAGCTCCATTCCGGGACTAGATGGTGCGACCCAGTACTTC,CASSSIPGLDGATQYF
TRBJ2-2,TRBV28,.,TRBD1,TGTGCCAGCAGTTTCAGGGGGCGGAGGGACGGGGAGCTGTTTTTT,CASSFRGRRDGELFF
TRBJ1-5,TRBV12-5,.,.,TGTGCTAGTGGTTTAGCGGGGGGCATGCAGCCCCAGCATTTT,CASGLAGGMQPQHF
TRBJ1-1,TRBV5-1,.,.,TGCGCCAGCAGCTTGGTTGAGGACACTGAAGCTTTCTTT,CASSLVEDTEAFF
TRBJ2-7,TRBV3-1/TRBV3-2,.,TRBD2,TGTGCCAGCAGCCCTCGACTAGCGGGGGGCCACGAGCAGTACTTC,CASSPRLAGGHEQYF
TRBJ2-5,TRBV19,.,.,TGTGCCAGTAGTACCTTGACCCCGGGGGGCAAAGAGACCCAGTACTTC,CASSTLTPGGKETQYF
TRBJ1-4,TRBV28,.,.,TGTGCCAGCAAAAGTAACGGGAATGAAAAACTGTTTTTT,CASKSNGNEKLFF
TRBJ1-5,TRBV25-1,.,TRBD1,TGTGCCAGCAGTGGACCCCGGGACAGGAATCAGCCCCAGCATTTT,CASSGPRDRNQPQHF
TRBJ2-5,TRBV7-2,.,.,TGTGCCAGCAGCTTAGCACTAGCCCAACCCTCATACTTC,CASSLALAQPSYF
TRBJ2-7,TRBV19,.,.,TGTGCCAGTAGTATTGTACAGGAATCCTACGAGCAGTACTTC,CASSIVQESYEQYF
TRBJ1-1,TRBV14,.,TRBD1,TGTGCCAGCAGCCTAGGACAGGGGGGGCATACTGAAGCTTTCTTT,CASSLGQGGHTEAFF
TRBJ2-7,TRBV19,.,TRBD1,TGTGCCAGTAGTATCCCAGGGGGCGAGCAGTACTTC,CASSIPGGEQYF
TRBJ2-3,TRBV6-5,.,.,TGTGCCAGCAGTTACTCAGGTGCGGCCCGCACAGATACGCAGTATTTT,CASSYSGAARTDTQYF
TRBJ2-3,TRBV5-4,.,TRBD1,TGTGCCAGCAGCCCGCGGGGACAGGGGATTCTGGATACGCAGTATTTT,CASSPRGQGILDTQYF
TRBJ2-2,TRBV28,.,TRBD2,TGTGCCAGCAGTTTATCTAGCGGGAGGGCCCGGTACACCGGGGAGCTGTTTTTT,CASSLSSGRARYTGELFF
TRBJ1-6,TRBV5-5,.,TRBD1,TGTGCCAGCTCGAAGACAGGGATGCCCTATAATTCACCCCTCCACTTT,CASSKTGMPYNSPLHF
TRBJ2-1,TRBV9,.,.,TGTGCCAGCAGCGTAGAGGGAGGACGGGAGCTGTACAATGAGCAGTTCTTC,CASSVEGGRELYNEQFF
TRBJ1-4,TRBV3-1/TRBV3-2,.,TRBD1,TGTGCCAGCAGCTTAAGCGCAGGGGGAGAAAAACTGTTTTTT,CASSLSAGGEKLFF
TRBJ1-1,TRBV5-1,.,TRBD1,TGCGCCAGCAGCTCTCGGACAGGGGGAAGTATGAACACTGAAGCTTTCTTT,CASSSRTGGSMNTEAFF
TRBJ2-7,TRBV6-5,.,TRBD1,TGTGCCAGCAGTTACTCGAGACAGGGGACCTACGAGCAGTACTTC,CASSYSRQGTYEQYF
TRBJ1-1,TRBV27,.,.,TGTGCCAGCAGTTTATCGAAGGGAACAGGGCTGGGGTCTGAAGCTTTCTTT,CASSLSKGTGLGSEAFF
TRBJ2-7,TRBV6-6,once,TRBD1,TGTGCCAGCAGTTACACAGGGGGCTACGAGCAGTACTTC,CASSYTGGYEQYF
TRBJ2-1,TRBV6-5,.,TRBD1,TGTGCCAGCAATCTGGACAGGTACAATGAGCAGTTCTTC,CASNLDRYNEQFF
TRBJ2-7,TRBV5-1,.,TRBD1,TGCGCCAGCAGCTTGGACAGCGGGACAGGGGGCGACGAGCAGTACTTC,CASSLDSGTGGDEQYF
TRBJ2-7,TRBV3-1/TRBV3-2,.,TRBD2,TGTGCCAGCAGCCAAGATCTTTGGACTAGCTCCAACGAGCAGTACTTC,CASSQDLWTSSNEQYF
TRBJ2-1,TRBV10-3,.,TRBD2,TGTGCCATCAGTGTGTCGTCTAGCGGGGGGACTTTGACCTACAATGAGCAGTTCTTC,CAISVSSSGGTLTYNEQFF
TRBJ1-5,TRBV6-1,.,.,TGTGCCAGCAGTGAAGCGGCGACAGTTCAGCCCCAGCATTTT,CASSEAATVQPQHF
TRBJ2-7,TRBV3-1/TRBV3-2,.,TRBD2,TGTGCCAGCAGCGCGACTAGCGGTTCCTACGAGCAGTACTTC,CASSATSGSYEQYF
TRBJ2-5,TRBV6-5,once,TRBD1,TGTGCCAGCAGTCAGGACAGGGGGGAGACCCAGTACTTC,CASSQDRGETQYF
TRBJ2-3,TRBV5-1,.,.,TGCGCCAGCAGCCCTCTCGACATGGATACGCAGTATTTT,CASSPLDMDTQYF
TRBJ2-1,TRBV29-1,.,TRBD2,TGCAGCGTTGGGTTAGGGACTAGCGTATACAATGAGCAGTTCTTC,CSVGLGTSVYNEQFF
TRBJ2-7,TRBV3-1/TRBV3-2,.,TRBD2,TGTGCCAGCAGCCCTAACGGGGGGGTGGCGTACGAGCAGTACTTC,CASSPNGGVAYEQYF
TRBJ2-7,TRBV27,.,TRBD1,TGTGCCAGCAGTTTCCGGGACAGCTCCTACGAGCAGTACTTC,CASSFRDSSYEQYF
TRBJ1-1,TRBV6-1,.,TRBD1,TGTGCCAGCAGTCAGGGGGTAGGCACTGAAGCTTTCTTT,CASSQGVGTEAFF
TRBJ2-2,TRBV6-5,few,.,TGTGCCAGCAGTTCTGCTAGTAACGGGGAGCTGTTTTTT,CASSSASNGELFF
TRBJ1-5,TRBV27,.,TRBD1,TGTGCCAGTAGTACGGGACAGGGGGTAAAACAGCCCCAGCATTTT,CASSTGQGVKQPQHF
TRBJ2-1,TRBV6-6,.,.,TGTGCCAGCAGGACAGGAGACTCCTACAATGAGCAGTTCTTC,CASRTGDSYNEQFF
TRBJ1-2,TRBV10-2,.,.,TGCGCCAGCAGTGAGGCGGGGTTGTATGGCTACACCTTC,CASSEAGLYGYTF
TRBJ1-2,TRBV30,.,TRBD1,TGTGCCTCCAACCGGGACAGGGGTGGCGGCTACACCTTC,CASNRDRGGGYTF
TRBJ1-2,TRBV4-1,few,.,TGCGCCAGCAGCCAAGTTCTGGGCCCCTCCTATGGCTACACCTTC,CASSQVLGPSYGYTF
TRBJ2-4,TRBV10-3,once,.,TGTGCCATCAGTGAAGGGCAGGGTGGATCCAAAAACATTCAGTACTTC,CAISEGQGGSKNIQYF
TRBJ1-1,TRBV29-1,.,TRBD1,TGCAGCGTTTGGGACAGGGGGAACACTGAAGCTTTCTTT,CSVWDRGNTEAFF
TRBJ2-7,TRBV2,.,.,TGTGCCAGCAGTAAACAGGTTCTACCTTCCTACGAGCAGTACTTC,CASSKQVLPSYEQYF